The T cell receptor beta chain under discussion was sequenced for a study of blood T cell repertoires in COVID-19. Study in general: COVID-19 samples, acute and convalescent, were from the United States, Italy and Spain.

CDR1 ENHRY and CDR2 SYGVKD come from the germline V gene. Trimming cost V 0 bases and J 7 bases; bases outside gene matches: 6. The CDR3 contains 15 residues. Clones were read by immunoSEQ multiplex PCR, and TCRdb kept only the in-frame ones, dropping some. This sample has 50,000 to 60,000 clones; about 80% occur once, and the top ten carry roughly 9.3%. Those enrolled in Seattle joined during active infection and were followed longitudinally afterward. Sequencing was performed on peripheral blood. The V call is TRBV10-3, the J call TRBJ1-5; 7 bases fit TRBD1. This receptor was identified in a man older than 75 with COVID-19, enrolled during active disease. CDR3 protein: CAISESTGQQQPQHF. The DNA for the CDR3 is TGTGCCATCAGTGAGTCAACGGGACAGCAACAGCCCCAGCATTTT.